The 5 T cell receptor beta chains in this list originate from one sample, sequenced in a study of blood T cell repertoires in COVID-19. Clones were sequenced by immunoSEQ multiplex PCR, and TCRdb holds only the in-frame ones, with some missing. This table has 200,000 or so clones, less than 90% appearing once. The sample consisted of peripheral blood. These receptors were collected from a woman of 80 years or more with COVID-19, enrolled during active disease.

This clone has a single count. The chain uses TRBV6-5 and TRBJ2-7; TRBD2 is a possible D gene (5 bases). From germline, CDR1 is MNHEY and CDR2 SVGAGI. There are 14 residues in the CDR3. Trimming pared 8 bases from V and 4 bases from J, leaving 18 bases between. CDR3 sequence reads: CASWPRGEEYEQYF. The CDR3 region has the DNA TGTGCCAGCTGGCCCCGGGGAGAGGAGTACGAGCAGTACTTC.

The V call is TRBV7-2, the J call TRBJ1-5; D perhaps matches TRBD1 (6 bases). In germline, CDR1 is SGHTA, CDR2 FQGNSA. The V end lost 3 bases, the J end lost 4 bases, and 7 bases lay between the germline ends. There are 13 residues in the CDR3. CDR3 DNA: TGTGCCAGCAGCTTTGGACAGAATCAGCCCCAGCATTTT. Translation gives CASSFGQNQPQHF.

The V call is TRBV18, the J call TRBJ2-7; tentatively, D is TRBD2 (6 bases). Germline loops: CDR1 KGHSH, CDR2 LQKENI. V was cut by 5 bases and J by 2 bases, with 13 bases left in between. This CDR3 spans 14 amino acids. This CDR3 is CASSAGTQTYEQYV. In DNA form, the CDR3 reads TGTGCCAGCTCAGCCGGGACTCAGACCTACGAGCAGTACGTC.

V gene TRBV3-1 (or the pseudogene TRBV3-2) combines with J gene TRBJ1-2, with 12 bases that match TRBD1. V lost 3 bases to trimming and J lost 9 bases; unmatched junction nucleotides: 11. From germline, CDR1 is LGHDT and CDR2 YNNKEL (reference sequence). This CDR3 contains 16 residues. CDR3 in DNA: TGTGCCAGCAGCCACTCTACCAAAGGGACAGGGGGCAGCTACACCTTC. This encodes CASSHSTKGTGGSYTF.

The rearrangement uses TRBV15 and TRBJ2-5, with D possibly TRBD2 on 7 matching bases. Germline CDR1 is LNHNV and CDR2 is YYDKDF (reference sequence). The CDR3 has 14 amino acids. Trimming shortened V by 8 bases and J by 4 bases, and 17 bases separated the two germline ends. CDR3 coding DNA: TGTGCCACCTGGGGAGGGGGGCTGGGAGAGACCCAGTACTTC. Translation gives CATWGGGLGETQYF. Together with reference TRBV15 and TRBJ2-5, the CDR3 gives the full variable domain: DAMVIQNPRYQVTQFGKPVTLSCSQTLNHNVMYWYQQKSSQAPKLLFHYYDKDFNNEADTPDNFQSRRPNTSFCFLDIRSPGLGDTAMYLCATWGGGLGETQYFGPGTRLLVL.